Detailed here is one T cell receptor beta chain. At the DNA level, this CDR3 is encoded by other sequences in the same sample as well. The CDR3 totals 13 residues. J gave up 5 bases and V 3 bases, and 0 bases lay outside the gene matches. These data come from a study of blood T cell repertoires in COVID-19. Measured with immunoSEQ multiplex PCR; TCRdb has only the in-frame clones, and not every one. The table records more than 150,000 clones, 80% to 90% of them present only once. The J gene is TRBJ1-2, the V gene TRBV12-3 or TRBV12-4, with 10 bases lining up with TRBD1. Sequenced input: peripheral blood. This receptor was obtained from a man in his sixties or seventies with active or convalescent COVID-19. CDR3 DNA sequence: TGTGCCAGCAGTTTGGGACAGGGGTATGGCTACACCTTC. Translation: CASSLGQGYGYTF.